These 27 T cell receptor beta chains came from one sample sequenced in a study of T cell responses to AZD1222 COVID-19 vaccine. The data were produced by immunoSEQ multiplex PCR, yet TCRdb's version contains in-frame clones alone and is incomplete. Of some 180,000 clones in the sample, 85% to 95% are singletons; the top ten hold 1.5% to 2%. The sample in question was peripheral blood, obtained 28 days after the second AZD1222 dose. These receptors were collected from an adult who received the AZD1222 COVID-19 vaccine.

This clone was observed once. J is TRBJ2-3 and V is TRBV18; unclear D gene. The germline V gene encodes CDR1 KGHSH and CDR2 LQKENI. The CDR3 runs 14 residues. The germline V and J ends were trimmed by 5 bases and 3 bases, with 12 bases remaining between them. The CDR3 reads CASSTSGGTDTQYF. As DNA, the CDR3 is TGTGCCAGCTCAACCAGTGGTGGGACAGATACGCAGTATTTT.

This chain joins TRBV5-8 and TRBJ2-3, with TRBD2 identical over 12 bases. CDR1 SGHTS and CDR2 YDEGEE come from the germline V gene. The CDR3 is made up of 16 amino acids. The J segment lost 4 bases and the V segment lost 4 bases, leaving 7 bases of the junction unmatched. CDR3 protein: CASSRLAGGPSDTQYF. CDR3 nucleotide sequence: TGTGCCAGCAGCCGCCTAGCGGGGGGGCCCTCAGATACGCAGTATTTT.

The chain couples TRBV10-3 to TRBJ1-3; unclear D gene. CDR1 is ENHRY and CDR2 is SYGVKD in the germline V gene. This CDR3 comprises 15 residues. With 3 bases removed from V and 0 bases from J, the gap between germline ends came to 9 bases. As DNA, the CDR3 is TGTGCCATCAGTGATGCGGCTAACTCTGGAAACACCATATATTTT. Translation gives CAISDAANSGNTIYF.

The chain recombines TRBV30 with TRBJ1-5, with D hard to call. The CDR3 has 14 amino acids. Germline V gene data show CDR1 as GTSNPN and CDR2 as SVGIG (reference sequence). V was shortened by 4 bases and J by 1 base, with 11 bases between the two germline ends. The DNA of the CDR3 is TGTGCCTGGACCGACTCGGACAGCAATCAGCCCCAGCATTTT. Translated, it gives CAWTDSDSNQPQHF.

Here the CDR3 DNA reads TGTGCCAGCAGCTTAGAGTCTTGGGGTGGTGATCAGCCCCAGCATTTT. This translates into CASSLESWGGDQPQHF. V gene TRBV7-2 combines with J gene TRBJ1-5; D unclear. The CDR3 has 16 amino acids. Trimming shortened V by 1 base and J by 5 bases, and 15 bases separated the two germline ends. Per germline, CDR1 SGHTA and CDR2 FQGNSA.

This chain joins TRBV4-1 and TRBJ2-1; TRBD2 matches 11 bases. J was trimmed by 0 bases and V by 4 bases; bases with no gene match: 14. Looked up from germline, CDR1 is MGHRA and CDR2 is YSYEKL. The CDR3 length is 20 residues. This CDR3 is CASSPSGRTLIPSSYNEQFF. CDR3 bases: TGCGCCAGCAGCCCTAGCGGGAGGACCCTCATACCGAGCTCCTACAATGAGCAGTTCTTC.

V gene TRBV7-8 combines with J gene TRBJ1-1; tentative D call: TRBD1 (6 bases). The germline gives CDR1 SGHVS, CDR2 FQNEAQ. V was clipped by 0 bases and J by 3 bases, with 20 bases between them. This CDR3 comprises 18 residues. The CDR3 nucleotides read TGTGCCAGCAGCTTAGCGACCGCGGGACAACATCTTTACACTGAAGCTTTCTTT. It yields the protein CASSLATAGQHLYTEAFF.

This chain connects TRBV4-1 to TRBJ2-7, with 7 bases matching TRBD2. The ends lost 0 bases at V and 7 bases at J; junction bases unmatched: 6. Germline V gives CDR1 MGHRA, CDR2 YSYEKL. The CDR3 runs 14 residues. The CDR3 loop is CASSQDVGLGEQYF. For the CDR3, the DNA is TGCGCCAGCAGCCAAGACGTAGGACTAGGAGAGCAGTACTTC.

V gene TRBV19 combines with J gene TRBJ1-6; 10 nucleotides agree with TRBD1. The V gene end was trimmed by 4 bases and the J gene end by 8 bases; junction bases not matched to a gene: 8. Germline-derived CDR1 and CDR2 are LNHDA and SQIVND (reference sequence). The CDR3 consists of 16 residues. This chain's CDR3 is CASSRRPGTGDSPLHF. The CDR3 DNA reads TGTGCCAGTAGTAGGAGACCCGGGACAGGGGATTCACCCCTCCACTTT.

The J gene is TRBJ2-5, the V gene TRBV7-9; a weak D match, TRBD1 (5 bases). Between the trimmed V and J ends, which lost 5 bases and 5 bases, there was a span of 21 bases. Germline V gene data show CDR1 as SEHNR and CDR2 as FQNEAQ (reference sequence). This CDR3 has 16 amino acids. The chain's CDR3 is CASSPTDKTMSETQYF. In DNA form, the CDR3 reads TGTGCCAGCAGCCCAACGGACAAAACAATGTCGGAGACCCAGTACTTC.

The DNA of the CDR3 is TGTGCCAGTAGTGCCGGGACAGGGCCCTACGAGCAGTACTTC. It is translated as CASSAGTGPYEQYF. This chain uses TRBV19 with TRBJ2-7; TRBD1 agrees at 9 bases. V dropped 5 bases and J dropped 2; count of bases not matched to a gene: 4. The CDR3 runs to 14 residues. Germline V gene data show CDR1 as LNHDA and CDR2 as SQIVND (reference sequence).

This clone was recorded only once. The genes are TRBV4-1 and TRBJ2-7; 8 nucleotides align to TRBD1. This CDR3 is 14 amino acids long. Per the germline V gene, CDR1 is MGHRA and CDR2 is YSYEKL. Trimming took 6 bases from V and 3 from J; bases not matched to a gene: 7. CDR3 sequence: CASSAPGQGYEQYF. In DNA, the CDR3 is TGCGCCAGCAGTGCTCCCGGACAGGGCTACGAGCAGTACTTC.

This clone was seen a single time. CDR3 sequence: CASWEPTRNSPLHF. The CDR3 nucleotides are TGTGCCAGCTGGGAGCCCACGAGGAATTCACCCCTCCACTTT. The J gene is TRBJ1-6, the V gene TRBV5-5; D is undetermined. The CDR3 loop spans 14 amino acids. Trimming removed 7 bases from V and 7 bases from J, with 15 bases in between. The germline V gene encodes CDR1 SGHKS and CDR2 YYEKEE (reference sequence).

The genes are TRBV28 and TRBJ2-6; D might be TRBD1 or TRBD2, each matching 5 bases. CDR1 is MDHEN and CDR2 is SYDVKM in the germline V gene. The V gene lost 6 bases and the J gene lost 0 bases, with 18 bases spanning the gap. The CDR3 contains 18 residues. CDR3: CASRDRRDRYSGANVLTF. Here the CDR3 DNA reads TGTGCCAGCAGGGACCGCCGGGACCGCTACTCTGGGGCCAACGTCCTGACTTTC. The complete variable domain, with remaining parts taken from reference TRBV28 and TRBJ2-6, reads DVKVTQSSRYLVKRTGEKVFLECVQDMDHENMFWYRQDPGLGLRLIYFSYDVKMKEKGDIPEGYSVSREKKERFSLILESASTNQTSMYLCASRDRRDRYSGANVLTFGAGSRLTVL.

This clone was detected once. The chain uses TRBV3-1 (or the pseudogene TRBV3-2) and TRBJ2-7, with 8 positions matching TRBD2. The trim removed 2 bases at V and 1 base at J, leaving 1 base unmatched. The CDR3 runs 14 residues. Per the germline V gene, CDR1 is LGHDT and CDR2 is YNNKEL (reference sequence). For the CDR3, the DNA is TGTGCCAGCAGCCAAACTAGCGGTTCCTACGAGCAGTACTTC. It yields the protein CASSQTSGSYEQYF.

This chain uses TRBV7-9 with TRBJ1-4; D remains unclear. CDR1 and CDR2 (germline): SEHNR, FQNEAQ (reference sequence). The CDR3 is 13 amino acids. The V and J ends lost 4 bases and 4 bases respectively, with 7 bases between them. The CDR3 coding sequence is TGTGCCAGCAGCTCCCAGAATAATGAAAAACTGTTTTTT. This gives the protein CASSSQNNEKLFF.

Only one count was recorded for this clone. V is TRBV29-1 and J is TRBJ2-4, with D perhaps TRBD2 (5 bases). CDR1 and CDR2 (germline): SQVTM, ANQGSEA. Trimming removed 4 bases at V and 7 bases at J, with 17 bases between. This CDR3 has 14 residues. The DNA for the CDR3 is TGCAGCGTTGTTCTTCCTCCGGGATGGAACATTCAGTACTTC. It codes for CSVVLPPGWNIQYF.

The CDR3 nucleotides read TGCGCCAGCAGCTTGTCGCCGGGACGGCTTAAAGAGACCCAGTACTTC. Its protein product is CASSLSPGRLKETQYF. This chain connects TRBV5-1 to TRBJ2-5; the D gene could be TRBD1 or TRBD2 (5 bases each). Trimming removed 1 base from V and 3 bases from J, with 16 bases in between. CDR3 size: 16 residues. The germline V gene has CDR1 SGHRS and CDR2 YFSETQ.

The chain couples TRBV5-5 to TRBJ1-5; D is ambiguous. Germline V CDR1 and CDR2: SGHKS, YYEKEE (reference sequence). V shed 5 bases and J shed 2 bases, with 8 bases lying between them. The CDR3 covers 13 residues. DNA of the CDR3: TGTGCCAGCAGACCTGGGGGCAATCAGCCCCAGCATTTT. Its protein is CASRPGGNQPQHF.

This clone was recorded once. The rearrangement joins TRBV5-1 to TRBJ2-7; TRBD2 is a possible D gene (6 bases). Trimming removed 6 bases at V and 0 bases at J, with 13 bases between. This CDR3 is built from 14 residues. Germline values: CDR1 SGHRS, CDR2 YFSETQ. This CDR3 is CASMLGGSSYEQYF. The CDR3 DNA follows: TGCGCCAGCATGTTGGGGGGAAGCTCCTACGAGCAGTACTTC.

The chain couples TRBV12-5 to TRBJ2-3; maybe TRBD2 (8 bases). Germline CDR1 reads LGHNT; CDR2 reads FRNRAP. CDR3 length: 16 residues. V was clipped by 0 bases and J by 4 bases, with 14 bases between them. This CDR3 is CASGLVREGAADTQYF. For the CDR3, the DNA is TGTGCTAGTGGTTTGGTACGGGAGGGGGCTGCAGATACGCAGTATTTT.

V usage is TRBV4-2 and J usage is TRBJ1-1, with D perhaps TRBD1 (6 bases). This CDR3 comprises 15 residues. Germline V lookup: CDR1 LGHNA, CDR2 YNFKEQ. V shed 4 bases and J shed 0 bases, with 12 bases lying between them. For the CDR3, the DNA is TGTGCCAGCAGCCCCGGGGAGGGGGTGAACACTGAAGCTTTCTTT. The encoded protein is CASSPGEGVNTEAFF.

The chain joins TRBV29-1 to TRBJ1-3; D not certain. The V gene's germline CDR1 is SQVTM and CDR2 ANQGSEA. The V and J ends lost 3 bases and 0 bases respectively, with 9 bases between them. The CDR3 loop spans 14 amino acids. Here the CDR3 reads CSVDSGFSGNTIYF. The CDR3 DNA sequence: TGCAGCGTTGATTCCGGGTTCTCTGGAAACACCATATATTTT. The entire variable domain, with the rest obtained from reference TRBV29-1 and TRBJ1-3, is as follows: SAVISQKPSRDICQRGTSLTIQCQVDSQVTMMFWYRQQPGQSLTLIATANQGSEATYESGFVIDKFPISRPNLTFSTLTVSNMSPEDSSIYLCSVDSGFSGNTIYFGEGSWLTVV.

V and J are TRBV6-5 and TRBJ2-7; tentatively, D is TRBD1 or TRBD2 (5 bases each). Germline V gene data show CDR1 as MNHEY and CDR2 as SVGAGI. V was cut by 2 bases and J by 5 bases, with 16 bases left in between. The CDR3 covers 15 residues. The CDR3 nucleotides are TGTGCCAGCAGTTACGTGGGGGTCTTAGGACACGAGCAGTACTTC. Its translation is CASSYVGVLGHEQYF.

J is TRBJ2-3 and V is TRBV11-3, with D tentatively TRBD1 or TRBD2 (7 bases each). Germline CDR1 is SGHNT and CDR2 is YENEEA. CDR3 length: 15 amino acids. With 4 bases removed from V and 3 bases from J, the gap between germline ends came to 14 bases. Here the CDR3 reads CASSSGGETTDTQYF. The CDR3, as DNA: TGTGCCAGCAGCTCAGGGGGGGAGACTACAGATACGCAGTATTTT.

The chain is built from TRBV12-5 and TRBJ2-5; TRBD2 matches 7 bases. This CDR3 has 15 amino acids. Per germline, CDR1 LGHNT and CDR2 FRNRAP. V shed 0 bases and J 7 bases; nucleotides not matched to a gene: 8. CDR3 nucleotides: TGTGCTAGTGGTTTGGTACGGAGCGGGGACGGGACCCAGTACTTC. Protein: CASGLVRSGDGTQYF.

The CDR3 sequence: CASSSKPPGVGTEAFF. The CDR3 DNA follows: TGTGCCAGCAGCTCGAAACCCCCAGGGGTAGGCACTGAAGCTTTCTTT. This chain joins TRBV5-6 and TRBJ1-1; tentatively, D is TRBD1 (6 bases). The CDR3 has 16 amino acids. Trimming removed 3 bases from V and 4 bases from J, with 19 bases in between. Looked up from germline, CDR1 is SGHDT and CDR2 is YYEEEE. Complete variable domain (other parts from reference TRBV5-6 and TRBJ1-1): DAGVTQSPTHLIKTRGQQVTLRCSPKSGHDTVSWYQQALGQGPQFIFQYYEEEERQRGNFPDRFSGHQFPNYSSELNVNALLLGDSALYLCASSSKPPGVGTEAFFGQGTRLTVV.